This TCR beta chain derives from a study of blood T cell repertoires in COVID-19. As for the study in general: The United States, Italy and Spain were the sources of the acute and convalescent COVID-19 samples.

Clones were sequenced by immunoSEQ multiplex PCR, and TCRdb holds only the in-frame ones, with some missing. The sample records approximately 290,000 clones, around 89% being singletons. This clone was seen once. This CDR3 region has 15 residues. Trimming removed 1 base at V and 5 bases at J, with 14 bases between. Per germline, CDR1 MGHRA and CDR2 YSYEKL. The sequenced material came from peripheral blood. This chain connects TRBV4-1 to TRBJ1-1; D possibly corresponds to TRBD1 (5 bases). The source is a young man with acute or convalescent COVID-19. CDR3 in amino acids: CASSQGWQGRTEAFF. The CDR3 bases are TGCGCCAGCAGCCAAGGGTGGCAGGGTAGGACTGAAGCTTTCTTT.